The 27 T cell receptor beta chains in this list originate from one sample, sequenced in a study of blood T cell repertoires in COVID-19. Repertoires were generated with immunoSEQ multiplex PCR, while TCRdb's copy carries only in-frame clones and drops some. The sample records some 200,000 clones, approximately 85% being singletons. Sequences were obtained from peripheral blood. Every receptor here comes from a woman between 65 and 79 years old with COVID-19, enrolled during active disease.

The genes are TRBV6-6 and TRBJ2-5; D may be TRBD1 (6 bases). This CDR3 region has 14 residues. Per the germline V gene, CDR1 is MNHNY and CDR2 is SVGAGI (reference sequence). Trimming removed 8 bases from V and 1 base from J, with 14 bases in between. The chain's CDR3 is CASPGGHPQETQYF. DNA of the CDR3: TGTGCCAGCCCTGGGGGACATCCCCAAGAGACCCAGTACTTC.

This rearrangement joins TRBV6-5 to TRBJ1-5; D gene unclear. Trimming took off 6 bases at V and 4 bases at J, with 10 bases between the two ends. Germline loops: CDR1 MNHEY, CDR2 SVGAGI. This CDR3 has 13 amino acids. The CDR3 DNA reads TGTGCCAGCAGACACGGAGAAAATCAGCCCCAGCATTTT. It encodes CASRHGENQPQHF.

The chain has TRBV5-1 and TRBJ1-1, with no clear D. This CDR3 is built from 13 residues. Deletions cut 4 bases from V and 5 bases from J, with 12 bases between. Germline V CDR1 and CDR2: SGHRS, YFSETQ. The CDR3 coding sequence is TGCGCCAGCAGCGAGGGCGCTTGGACTGAAGCTTTCTTT. Its protein product is CASSEGAWTEAFF.

This clone is a singleton in its sample. The rearrangement uses TRBV24-1 and TRBJ2-2; tentatively, D is TRBD1 (6 bases). Trimming left V 6 bases short and J 5 bases short, with 12 bases between. Germline V CDR1 and CDR2: KGHDR, SFDVKD. The CDR3 has 14 amino acids. Here the CDR3 reads CATSSGQRTGELFF. CDR3 nucleotide sequence: TGTGCCACCAGTTCGGGACAACGAACCGGGGAGCTGTTTTTT.

The chain employs TRBV6-2 or TRBV6-3 and TRBJ1-1; unclear D gene. Trimming cost V 4 bases and J 8 bases, with 14 bases left between them. The CDR3 runs to 13 residues. CDR1 is MNHEY and CDR2 is SVGEGT in the germline V gene. CDR3: CASSFLTGAEAFF. In DNA form, the CDR3 reads TGTGCCAGCAGTTTCTTGACCGGAGCGGAAGCTTTCTTT.

This chain uses TRBV2 with TRBJ2-1; 11 positions agree with TRBD2. CDR1 is SNHLY and CDR2 is FYNNEI in the germline V gene. The V and J ends lost 7 bases and 3 bases, in that order; junction bases with no gene match: 5. This CDR3 is built from 15 residues. CDR3: CASTAGTSGYNEQFF. CDR3 bases: TGTGCCAGCACCGCCGGGACTAGCGGCTACAATGAGCAGTTCTTC.

The chain carries TRBV13 and TRBJ1-4; D is uncertain. V lost 5 bases to trimming and J lost 8 bases, with 15 bases between them. CDR1 is PRHDT, CDR2 FYEKMQ, per germline (reference sequence). The CDR3 loop spans 14 amino acids. CDR3 in DNA: TGTGCCAGCAGCCTATCGAGGATGGCGGAAAAACTGTTTTTT. Amino acids: CASSLSRMAEKLFF.

DNA of the CDR3: TGTGCCAGCTCGTTTCAGGGGGGTGACACTGAAGCTTTCTTT. Its protein is CASSFQGGDTEAFF. The rearrangement uses TRBV18 and TRBJ1-1, with 7 bases lining up with TRBD1. J gave up 3 bases and V 6 bases, and 7 bases lay outside the gene matches. Germline loops: CDR1 KGHSH, CDR2 LQKENI. CDR3 length: 14 amino acids.

The V and J genes are TRBV27 and TRBJ2-2; 8 positions match TRBD2. The CDR3 spans 14 residues. J was trimmed by 5 bases and V by 5 bases; bases with no gene match: 4. CDR1 is MNHEY, CDR2 SMNVEV, per germline (reference sequence). CDR3 sequence: CASSGTSPTGELFF. The CDR3 DNA sequence: TGTGCCAGCAGTGGGACTAGTCCGACCGGGGAGCTGTTTTTT.

The V call is TRBV21-1, the J call TRBJ1-1; TRBD1 is the table's D call, not checked against the DNA. TRBV21-1 is noted as a pseudogene. This CDR3 is 16 amino acids long. This CDR3 reads CASSKAQGAKNTEAFF. Here the CDR3 DNA reads TGTGCCAGCAGCAAAGCACAGGGGGCGAAAAACACTGAAGCTTTCTTT.

This clone has a single count. The V gene is TRBV24-1, the J gene TRBJ2-1; 7 bases line up with TRBD2. Trimming cost V 0 bases and J 0 bases; bases outside gene matches: 13. CDR1 KGHDR and CDR2 SFDVKD come from the germline V gene. The CDR3 spans 20 residues. Here the CDR3 reads CATSDLRRTSESSSYNEQFF. The CDR3 DNA reads TGTGCCACCAGTGATTTGCGTAGGACTAGTGAGAGTAGCTCCTACAATGAGCAGTTCTTC.

The rearrangement uses TRBV29-1 and TRBJ2-5, with TRBD1 identical over 8 bases. The CDR3 contains 14 residues. The germline V gene encodes CDR1 SQVTM and CDR2 ANQGSEA. Losses at the gene ends were 1 base for V and 4 bases for J; bases not matched to a gene: 5. The CDR3: CSVEGQGMAETQYF. CDR3 DNA: TGCAGCGTTGAAGGACAGGGGATGGCAGAGACCCAGTACTTC. The complete variable domain, with remaining parts taken from reference TRBV29-1 and TRBJ2-5, reads SAVISQKPSRDICQRGTSLTIQCQVDSQVTMMFWYRQQPGQSLTLIATANQGSEATYESGFVIDKFPISRPNLTFSTLTVSNMSPEDSSIYLCSVEGQGMAETQYFGPGTRLLVL.

The chain couples TRBV6-5 to TRBJ2-7; TRBD2 might be the D (5 bases). The CDR3 runs 14 residues. Germline lookup yields CDR1 MNHEY and CDR2 SVGAGI. Trimming shortened V by 7 bases and J by 3 bases, and 16 bases separated the two germline ends. The CDR3 spells CASTILDSDYEQYF. CDR3 nucleotides: TGTGCCAGCACCATACTCGATAGCGACTACGAGCAGTACTTC.

The chain combines TRBV7-2 with TRBJ1-2; 7 nucleotides agree with TRBD1. Germline V gene data show CDR1 as SGHTA and CDR2 as FQGNSA. This CDR3 contains 16 residues. V lost 1 base and J lost 6; bases outside the gene matches: 11. This chain's CDR3 is CASSLVLTGARDGYTF. The CDR3 DNA is TGTGCCAGCAGCTTAGTCCTAACAGGGGCCAGGGATGGCTACACCTTC.

This chain connects TRBV5-1 to TRBJ2-1, with D perhaps TRBD2 (6 bases). The germline V and J ends were trimmed by 0 bases and 7 bases, with 14 bases remaining between them. This CDR3 has 15 residues. Per the germline V gene, CDR1 is SGHRS and CDR2 is YFSETQ. In nucleotides, the CDR3 is TGCGCCAGCAGCTTGGGGGGACTGAGCCGTAATGAGCAGTTCTTC. Protein sequence: CASSLGGLSRNEQFF.

The chain carries TRBV10-1 and TRBJ2-1; TRBD2 agrees at 7 bases. The CDR3 contains 15 residues. Germline lookup yields CDR1 WNHNN and CDR2 SYGVQD (reference sequence). V was pared by 6 bases and J by 3 bases, with 8 bases of the junction left unmatched. As DNA, the CDR3 is TGCGCCAGCAGAGCGGGACGTAAAATCTACAATGAGCAGTTCTTC. As protein: CASRAGRKIYNEQFF.

The count of this clone is one. The chain couples TRBV19 to TRBJ2-5, with D perhaps TRBD2 (6 bases). CDR1 is LNHDA, CDR2 SQIVND, per germline (reference sequence). Trimming cost V 4 bases and J 1 base, with 16 bases left between them. The CDR3 is 16 residues long. This CDR3 reads CASSRSGLGGQETQYF. CDR3 coding DNA: TGTGCCAGTAGTAGATCAGGTCTGGGGGGCCAAGAGACCCAGTACTTC.

The rearrangement uses TRBV27 and TRBJ1-5; D is possibly TRBD1 (6 bases). The CDR3 sequence is 17 residues long. Looked up from germline, CDR1 is MNHEY and CDR2 is SMNVEV (reference sequence). Trimming removed 4 bases at V and 3 bases at J, with 19 bases between. The DNA for the CDR3 is TGTGCCAGCAGTTCGTGGAGAGCGGGGGGCTCCAATCAGCCCCAGCATTTT. It is translated as CASSSWRAGGSNQPQHF.

The chain is built from TRBV7-8 and TRBJ1-2; tentatively, D is TRBD1 (5 bases). V lost 5 bases and J 8 bases, leaving 18 bases between the germline ends. Germline V gene data show CDR1 as SGHVS and CDR2 as FQNEAQ. This CDR3 has 14 amino acids. Here the CDR3 reads CASSPRYGDLGYTF. The CDR3 DNA sequence: TGTGCCAGCAGCCCACGTTATGGGGACTTGGGCTACACCTTC.

The chain uses TRBV25-1 and TRBJ2-2; 9 nucleotides agree with TRBD2. The CDR3 extends over 15 amino acids. Trimming cost V 5 bases and J 3 bases; bases outside gene matches: 4. Germline-derived CDR1 and CDR2 are MGHDK and SYGVNS. The CDR3 sequence: CASSTRLADTGELFF. CDR3 bases: TGTGCCAGCAGTACAAGACTAGCGGACACCGGGGAGCTGTTTTTT.

V is TRBV11-3 and J is TRBJ2-7, with D hard to call. V was cut by 3 bases and J by 0 bases, with 3 bases left in between. There are 12 residues in the CDR3. Germline CDR1 SGHNT, CDR2 YENEEA. The CDR3 coding sequence is TGTGCCAGCAGCTTGAGCTCCTACGAGCAGTACTTC. Translated, it gives CASSLSSYEQYF. Full variable domain (missing parts from reference TRBV11-3 and TRBJ2-7): EAGVVQSPRYKIIEKKQPVAFWCNPISGHNTLYWYLQNLGQGPELLIRYENEEAVDDSQLPKDRFSAERLKGVDSTLKIQPAELGDSAVYLCASSLSSYEQYFGPGTRLTVT.

This chain uses TRBV6-1 with TRBJ1-1; tentative D call: TRBD1 (5 bases). CDR1 and CDR2 from the germline V gene are MNHNS and SASEGT. The CDR3 runs to 14 residues. The V and J ends lost 1 base and 5 bases respectively, with 11 bases between them. The CDR3 nucleotides are TGTGCCAGCAGTGAAGGGTTTGGGGGGACTGAAGCTTTCTTT. Its protein is CASSEGFGGTEAFF.

The CDR3 protein is CASSLRGNYNEQFF. For the CDR3, the DNA is TGTGCCAGCAGCCTACGGGGAAACTACAATGAGCAGTTCTTC. The chain recombines TRBV7-9 with TRBJ2-1; TRBD2 is a possible D gene (5 bases). This CDR3 spans 14 amino acids. CDR1 and CDR2 (germline): SEHNR, FQNEAQ (reference sequence). Trimming cost V 5 bases and J 3 bases, with 11 bases left between them.

The V call is TRBV2, the J call TRBJ2-1, with 11 nucleotides matching TRBD2. The CDR3 loop spans 17 amino acids. The ends lost 8 bases at V and 0 bases at J; junction bases unmatched: 9. The germline gives CDR1 SNHLY, CDR2 FYNNEI. CDR3 region: CASWRLAGGLSYNEQFF. In DNA form, the CDR3 reads TGTGCCAGCTGGCGTCTAGCGGGGGGACTCTCCTACAATGAGCAGTTCTTC.

V usage is TRBV9 and J usage is TRBJ1-2; weak D call: TRBD1 (6 bases). V was trimmed by 0 bases and J by 3 bases, leaving 15 bases between them. The CDR3 spans 16 residues. Germline V gives CDR1 SGDLS, CDR2 YYNGEE. CDR3 region: CASSVDSHRDHYGYTF. The CDR3 bases are TGTGCCAGCAGCGTAGATTCCCACAGGGACCACTATGGCTACACCTTC. The full variable domain, its missing parts supplied by reference TRBV9 and TRBJ1-2, is DSGVTQTPKHLITATGQRVTLRCSPRSGDLSVYWYQQSLDQGLQFLIQYYNGEERAKGNILERFSAQQFPDLHSELNLSSLELGDSALYFCASSVDSHRDHYGYTFGSGTRLTVV.

This chain uses TRBV7-9 with TRBJ2-1, with D hard to call. The CDR3 runs to 14 residues. Trimming left V 0 bases short and J 7 bases short, with 10 bases between. Germline assignment: CDR1 SEHNR and CDR2 FQNEAQ (reference sequence). The CDR3 protein is CASSLAGPKNEQFF. In DNA form, the CDR3 reads TGTGCCAGCAGCTTAGCGGGCCCGAAAAATGAGCAGTTCTTC.

This chain uses TRBV29-1 with TRBJ1-2; TRBD1 might be the D (5 bases). In germline, CDR1 is SQVTM, CDR2 ANQGSEA. V lost 6 bases, J lost 11 bases, and 16 bases lay in between. The CDR3 is 11 amino acids. The CDR3 spells CSVRGASQYTF. The CDR3 nucleotides are TGCAGCGTCCGTGGGGCCAGTCAGTACACCTTC.